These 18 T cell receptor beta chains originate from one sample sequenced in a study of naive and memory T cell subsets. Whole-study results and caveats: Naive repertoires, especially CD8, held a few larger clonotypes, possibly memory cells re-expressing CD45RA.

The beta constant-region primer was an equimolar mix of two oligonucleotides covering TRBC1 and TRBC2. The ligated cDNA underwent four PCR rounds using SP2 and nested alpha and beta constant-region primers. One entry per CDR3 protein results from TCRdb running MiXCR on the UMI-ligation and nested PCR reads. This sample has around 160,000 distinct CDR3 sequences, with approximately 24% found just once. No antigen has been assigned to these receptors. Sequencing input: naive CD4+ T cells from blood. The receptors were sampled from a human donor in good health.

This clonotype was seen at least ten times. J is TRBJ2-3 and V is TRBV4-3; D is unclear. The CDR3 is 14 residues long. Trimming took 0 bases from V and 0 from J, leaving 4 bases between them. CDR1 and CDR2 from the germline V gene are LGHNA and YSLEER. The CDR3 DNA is TGCGCCAGCAGCCAAGAGCGGAGCACAGATACGCAGTATTTT. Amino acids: CASSQERSTDTQYF.

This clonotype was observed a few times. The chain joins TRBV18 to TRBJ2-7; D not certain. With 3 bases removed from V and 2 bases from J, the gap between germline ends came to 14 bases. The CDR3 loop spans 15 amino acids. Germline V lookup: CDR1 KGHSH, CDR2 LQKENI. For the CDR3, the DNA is TGTGCCAGCTCACCTGCCGACGCCGGACCCTACGAGCAGTACTTC. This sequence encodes CASSPADAGPYEQYF. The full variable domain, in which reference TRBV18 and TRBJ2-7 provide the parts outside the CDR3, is NAGVMQNPRHLVRRRGQEARLRCSPMKGHSHVYWYRQLPEEGLKFMVYLQKENIIDESGMPKERFSAEFPKEGPSILRIQQVVRGDSAAYFCASSPADAGPYEQYFGPGTRLTVT.

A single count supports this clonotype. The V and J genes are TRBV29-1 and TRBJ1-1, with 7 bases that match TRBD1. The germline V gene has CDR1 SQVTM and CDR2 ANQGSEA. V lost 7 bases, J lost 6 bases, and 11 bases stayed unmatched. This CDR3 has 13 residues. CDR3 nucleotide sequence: TGCAGCGCGGGGGGAGGGGGCGACCCTGAAGCTTTCTTT. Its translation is CSAGGGGDPEAFF. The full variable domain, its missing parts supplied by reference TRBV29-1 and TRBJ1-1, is SAVISQKPSRDICQRGTSLTIQCQVDSQVTMMFWYRQQPGQSLTLIATANQGSEATYESGFVIDKFPISRPNLTFSTLTVSNMSPEDSSIYLCSAGGGGDPEAFFGQGTRLTVV.

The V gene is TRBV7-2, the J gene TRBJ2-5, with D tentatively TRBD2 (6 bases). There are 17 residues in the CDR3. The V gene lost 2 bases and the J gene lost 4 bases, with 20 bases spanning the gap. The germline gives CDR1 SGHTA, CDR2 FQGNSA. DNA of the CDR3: TGTGCCAGCAGCTTACCCCCACTAGCCCAGTTTGTAGAGACCCAGTACTTC. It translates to CASSLPPLAQFVETQYF.

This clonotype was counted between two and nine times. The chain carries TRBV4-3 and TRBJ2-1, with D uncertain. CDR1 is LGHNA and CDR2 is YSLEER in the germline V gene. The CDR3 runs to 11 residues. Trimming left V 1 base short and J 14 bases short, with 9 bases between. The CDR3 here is CASSQGPAKFF. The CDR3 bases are TGCGCCAGCAGCCAAGGGCCAGCTAAGTTCTTC.

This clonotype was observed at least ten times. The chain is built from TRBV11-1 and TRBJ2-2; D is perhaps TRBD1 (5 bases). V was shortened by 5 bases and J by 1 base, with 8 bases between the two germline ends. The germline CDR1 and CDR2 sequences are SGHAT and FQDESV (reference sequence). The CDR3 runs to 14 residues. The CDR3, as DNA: TGTGCCAGCAGCCAGGGTTTGAACACCGGGGAGCTGTTTTTT. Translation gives CASSQGLNTGELFF.

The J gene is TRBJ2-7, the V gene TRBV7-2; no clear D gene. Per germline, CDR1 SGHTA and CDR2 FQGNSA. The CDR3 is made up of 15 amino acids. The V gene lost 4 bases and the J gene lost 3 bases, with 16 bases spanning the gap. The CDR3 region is CASSSGRHLIYEQYF. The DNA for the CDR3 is TGTGCCAGCAGCTCGGGTCGACACCTGATCTACGAGCAGTACTTC. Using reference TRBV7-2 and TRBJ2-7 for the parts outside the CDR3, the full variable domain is GAGVSQSPSNKVTEKGKDVELRCDPISGHTALYWYRQSLGQGLEFLIYFQGNSAPDKSGLPSDRFSAERTGGSVSTLTIQRTQQEDSAVYLCASSSGRHLIYEQYFGPGTRLTVT.

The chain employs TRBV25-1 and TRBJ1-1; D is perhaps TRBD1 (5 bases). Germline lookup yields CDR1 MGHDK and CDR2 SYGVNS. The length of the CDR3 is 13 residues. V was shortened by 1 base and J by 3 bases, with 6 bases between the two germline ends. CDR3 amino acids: CASSELGDTEAFF. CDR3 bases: TGTGCCAGCAGTGAATTGGGGGACACTGAAGCTTTCTTT.

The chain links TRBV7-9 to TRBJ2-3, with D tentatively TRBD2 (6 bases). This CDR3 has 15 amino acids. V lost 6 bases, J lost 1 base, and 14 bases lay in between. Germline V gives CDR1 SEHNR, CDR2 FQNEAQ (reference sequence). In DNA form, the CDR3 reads TGTGCCAGCAGTCTTGGCGAGCGGGGCACAGATACGCAGTATTTT. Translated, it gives CASSLGERGTDTQYF.

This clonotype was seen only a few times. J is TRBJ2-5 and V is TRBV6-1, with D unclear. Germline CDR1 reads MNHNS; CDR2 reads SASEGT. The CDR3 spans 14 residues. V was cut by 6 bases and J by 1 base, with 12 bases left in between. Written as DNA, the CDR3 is TGTGCCAGCAGAGCGACCCCGGTCCAAGAGACCCAGTACTTC. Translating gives CASRATPVQETQYF.

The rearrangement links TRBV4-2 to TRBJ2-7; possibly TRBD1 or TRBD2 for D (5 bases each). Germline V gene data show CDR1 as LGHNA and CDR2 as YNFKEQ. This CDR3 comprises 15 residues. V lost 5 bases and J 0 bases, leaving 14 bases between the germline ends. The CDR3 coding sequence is TGTGCCAGCAGCAGTGGGTCGGGACCCTCCTACGAGCAGTACTTC. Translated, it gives CASSSGSGPSYEQYF.

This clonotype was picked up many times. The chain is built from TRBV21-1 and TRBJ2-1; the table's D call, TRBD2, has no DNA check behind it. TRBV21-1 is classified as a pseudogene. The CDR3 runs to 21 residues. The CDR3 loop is CASSAFSGRELLSTSYNEQFF. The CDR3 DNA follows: TGTGCCAGCAGCGCCTTCAGCGGGAGGGAACTATTATCAACCTCCTACAATGAGCAGTTCTTC.

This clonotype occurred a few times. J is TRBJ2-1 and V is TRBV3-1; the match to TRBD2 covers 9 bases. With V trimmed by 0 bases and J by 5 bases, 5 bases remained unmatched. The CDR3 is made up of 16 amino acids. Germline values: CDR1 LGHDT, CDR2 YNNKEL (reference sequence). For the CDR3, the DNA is TGTGCCAGCAGCCAAGATCGGACTAGCGCCCACAATGAGCAGTTCTTC. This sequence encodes CASSQDRTSAHNEQFF.

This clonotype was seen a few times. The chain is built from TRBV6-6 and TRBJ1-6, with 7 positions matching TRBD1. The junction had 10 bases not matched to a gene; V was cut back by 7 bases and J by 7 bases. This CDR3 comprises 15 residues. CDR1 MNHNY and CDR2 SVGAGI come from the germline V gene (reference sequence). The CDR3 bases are TGTGCCAGCACCCCACCCGGGACAGTGAATTCACCCCTCCACTTT. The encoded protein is CASTPPGTVNSPLHF.

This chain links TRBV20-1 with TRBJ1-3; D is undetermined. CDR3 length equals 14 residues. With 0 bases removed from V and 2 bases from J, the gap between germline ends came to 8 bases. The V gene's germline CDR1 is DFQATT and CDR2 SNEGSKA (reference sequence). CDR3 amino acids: CSAREVMPGNTIYF. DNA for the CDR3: TGCAGTGCTAGAGAGGTGATGCCTGGAAACACCATATATTTT.

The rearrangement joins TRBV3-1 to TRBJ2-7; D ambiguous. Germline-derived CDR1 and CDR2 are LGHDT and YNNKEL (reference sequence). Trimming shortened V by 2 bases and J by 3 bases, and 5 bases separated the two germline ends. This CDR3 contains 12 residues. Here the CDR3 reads CASSQRSYEQYF. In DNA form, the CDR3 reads TGTGCCAGCAGCCAAAGAAGCTACGAGCAGTACTTC.

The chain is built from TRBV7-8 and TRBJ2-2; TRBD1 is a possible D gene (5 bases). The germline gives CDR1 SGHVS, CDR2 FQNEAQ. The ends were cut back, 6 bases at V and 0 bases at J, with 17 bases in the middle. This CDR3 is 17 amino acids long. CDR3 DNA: TGTGCCAGCAGGAGCGAATGGACAATCGCGAACACCGGGGAGCTGTTTTTT. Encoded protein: CASRSEWTIANTGELFF.

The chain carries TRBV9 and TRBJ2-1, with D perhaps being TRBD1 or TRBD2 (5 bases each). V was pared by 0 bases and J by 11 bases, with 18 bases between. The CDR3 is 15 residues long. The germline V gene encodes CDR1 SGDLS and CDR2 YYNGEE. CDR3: CASSVERNRGVQQFF. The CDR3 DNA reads TGTGCCAGCAGCGTAGAACGAAACCGAGGGGTTCAGCAGTTCTTC.